This T cell receptor (beta chain) was observed in a study of early T cells in non-severe SARS-CoV-2 infection. Study summary: The chains were unpaired, and the sequenced material was bulk RNA from unsorted whole blood. Study-wide results and limits: Comparison of clonotypes with VDJdb favored anti-spike CD8 responses while missing private and CD4 specificities.

The CDR3 totals 12 residues. Germline V gene sequence: CDR1 SGHAT, CDR2 FQNNGV. V was shortened by 0 bases and J by 6 bases, with 6 bases between the two germline ends. Individual cDNA molecules received unique molecular identifiers. From the 5' RACE reads, TCRdb called clonotypes with MiXCR, one entry per CDR3 protein. The sample includes approximately 49,000 distinct CDR3 sequences, 10% to 15% of them seen just once. Remarks on this clonotype: Its antigen is undetermined.

This chain joins TRBV11-2 and TRBJ2-7; D call uncertain. The sequenced material came from whole blood. The sequence came from an adult who was a healthcare worker with PCR-confirmed SARS-CoV-2 infection or an uninfected control (not recorded which). CDR3 sequence: CASSLDPREQYF. CDR3 DNA sequence: TGTGCCAGCAGCTTAGACCCCCGCGAGCAGTACTTC.